These T cell receptor beta chains were read from a single sample in a study of cytomegalovirus exposure and HLA in healthy donors. TCRdb's table, derived via immunoSEQ multiplex PCR, lists solely in-frame clones and lacks some. Here the sample spans roughly 100,000 clones, under 85% being singletons. The sequenced material came from PBMCs. These receptors all stem from a middle-aged woman in good health and CMV-seropositive. Both conserved end residues are part of each CDR3. The D gene is left open where the match is weak. Part of the rows lack a size; the others show once, few, many or a class for expanded clones.

v_gene	d_gene	j_gene	abundance	CDR3aa	CDR3nt
TRBV7-2	.	TRBJ2-4	.	CASSFSGLAKNIQYF	TGTGCCAGCAGCTTTTCAGGGTTAGCCAAAAACATTCAGTACTTC
TRBV6-1	.	TRBJ1-3	.	CASSGEARNTIYF	TGTGCCAGCAGTGGGGAGGCCCGAAACACCATATATTTT
TRBV29-1	.	TRBJ1-4	.	CSVQSGNNEKLFF	TGCAGCGTTCAATCGGGGAATAATGAAAAACTGTTTTTT
TRBV15	.	TRBJ1-5	.	CATSRPRAGDQPQHF	TGTGCCACCAGCAGACCCCGGGCGGGCGATCAGCCCCAGCATTTT
TRBV7-9	.	TRBJ1-5	.	CSVRWGEVIQPQHF	TGTTCCGTTAGGTGGGGGGAGGTAATTCAGCCCCAGCATTTT
TRBV6-5	TRBD2	TRBJ2-7	few	CASRKPSGTYEQYF	TGTGCCAGCAGAAAACCTAGCGGTACCTACGAGCAGTACTTC
TRBV6-5	.	TRBJ1-1	.	CASSYGGTNTEAFF	TGTGCCAGCAGTTATGGAGGTACGAACACTGAAGCTTTCTTT
TRBV15	TRBD1	TRBJ2-7	.	CATSRDFVDRGYEQYF	TGTGCCACCAGCAGAGATTTCGTTGACAGGGGGTACGAGCAGTACTTC
TRBV28	TRBD2	TRBJ2-7	.	CASSFGEGNEQYF	TGTGCCAGCAGTTTCGGGGAGGGAAACGAGCAGTACTTC
TRBV12-5	TRBD1	TRBJ1-5	.	CASGSGQANNQPQHF	TGTGCTAGTGGCTCGGGACAGGCGAACAATCAGCCCCAGCATTTT
TRBV6-1	TRBD1	TRBJ2-5	.	CASSEGTGRTQYF	TGTGCCAGCAGTGAAGGGACAGGGCGGACCCAGTACTTC